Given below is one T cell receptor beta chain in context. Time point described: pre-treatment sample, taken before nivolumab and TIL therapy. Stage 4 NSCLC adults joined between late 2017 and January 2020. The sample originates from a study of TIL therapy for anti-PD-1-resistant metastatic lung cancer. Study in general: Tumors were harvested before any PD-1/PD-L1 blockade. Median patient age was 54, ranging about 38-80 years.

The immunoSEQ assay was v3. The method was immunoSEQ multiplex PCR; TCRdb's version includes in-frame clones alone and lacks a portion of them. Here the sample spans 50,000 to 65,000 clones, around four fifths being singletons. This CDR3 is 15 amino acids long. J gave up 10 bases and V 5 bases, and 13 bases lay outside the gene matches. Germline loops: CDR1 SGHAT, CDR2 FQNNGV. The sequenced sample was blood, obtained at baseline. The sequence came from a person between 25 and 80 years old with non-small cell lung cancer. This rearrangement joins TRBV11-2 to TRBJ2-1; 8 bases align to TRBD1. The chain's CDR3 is CASSPSAGGRIEQFF. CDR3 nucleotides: TGTGCCAGCAGCCCCTCGGCAGGGGGCCGCATCGAGCAGTTCTTC. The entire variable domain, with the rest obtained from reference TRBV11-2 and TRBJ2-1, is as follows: EAGVAQSPRYKIIEKRQSVAFWCNPISGHATLYWYQQILGQGPKLLIQFQNNGVVDDSQLPKDRFSAERLKGVDSTLKIQPAKLEDSAVYLCASSPSAGGRIEQFFGPGTRLTVL.